This TCR beta chain was recovered during a study of blood T cell repertoires in COVID-19. Germline V CDR1 and CDR2: MGHDK, SYGVNS. V lost 6 bases and J lost 6; bases outside the gene matches: 5. The CDR3 length is 13 residues. The assay was immunoSEQ multiplex PCR, and TCRdb's table has in-frame clones only and misses some. Seen here are fewer than 400,000 clones, roughly 85% observed once, and the top ten hold 1.5% to 2%. The study assigned cohorts using participant-reported clinical history. The sample was PBMCs or T cells enriched from blood (not recorded which). The genes are TRBV25-1 and TRBJ2-7; 10 bases fit TRBD2. The TCR comes from a woman aged 25 to 39 who had been exposed to COVID-19. The CDR3 is CASRSGGALEQYF. The CDR3 bases are TGTGCCAGCAGAAGCGGGGGGGCCCTCGAGCAGTACTTC.